The present entry profiles one TCR beta chain with its context. Its antigen remains unidentified. V lost 4 bases to trimming and J lost 3 bases, with 17 bases between them. The CDR3 is 16 residues long. Germline CDR1 is SEHNR and CDR2 is FQNEAQ (reference sequence). TCRdb re-called the RT-PCR reads through MiXCR, storing one row per CDR3 protein. Among under 750,000 distinct CDR3 sequences listed, approximately 12% were seen once. The sample comes from a study of response to subunit inactivated influenza vaccine. Broader study findings: The authors proposed limited new T cell recruitment per seasonal influenza vaccination.

This sequence joins TRBV7-9 and TRBJ2-3, with D unclear. The TCR was taken from a middle-aged man who received an inactivated influenza vaccine. This specimen consisted of PBMCs from blood, obtained on the day of vaccination. CDR3 residues: CASSSTPGLGTDTQYF. The CDR3 DNA sequence: TGTGCCAGCAGCTCGACACCGGGTCTAGGGACAGATACGCAGTATTTT.